Reported below is one T cell receptor (beta chain). The target antigen is unknown. TCRdb keeps only in-frame clones here, not all; method: immunoSEQ multiplex PCR. This table holds about 70,000 clones, approximately 78% found once. The J segment lost 2 bases and the V segment lost 0 bases, leaving 5 bases of the junction unmatched. The CDR3 has 17 amino acids. Germline CDR1 is SGDLS and CDR2 is YYNGEE. The data were obtained in a study of OX40 agonist ivuxolimab in advanced cancers. Study-level background: Ivuxolimab was delivered to patients intravenously every 2 weeks at doses spanning 0.01 to 10 mg/kg. A partial response was reached by three patients: one with hepatocellular carcinoma and two with cutaneous melanoma. Study findings and constraints: At 0.1 to 3.0 mg/kg and by week 6, CD4+ and CD8+ T cells in the blood had expanded clonally. Partial responders receiving 0.1-3.0 mg/kg showed among the lowest clonal expansion.

This receptor was obtained from an adult with an advanced solid tumor such as melanoma, head and neck, liver or kidney cancer. The sequences come from CD4+ or CD8+ T cells sorted from blood, collected in a trial of the OX40 agonist ivuxolimab. The gene calls are TRBV9 and TRBJ2-3, with 11 bases matching TRBD2. CDR3 in amino acids: CASSVEASGRSTDTQYF. CDR3 sequence (DNA): TGTGCCAGCAGCGTAGAGGCTAGCGGGAGGTCCACAGATACGCAGTATTTT.